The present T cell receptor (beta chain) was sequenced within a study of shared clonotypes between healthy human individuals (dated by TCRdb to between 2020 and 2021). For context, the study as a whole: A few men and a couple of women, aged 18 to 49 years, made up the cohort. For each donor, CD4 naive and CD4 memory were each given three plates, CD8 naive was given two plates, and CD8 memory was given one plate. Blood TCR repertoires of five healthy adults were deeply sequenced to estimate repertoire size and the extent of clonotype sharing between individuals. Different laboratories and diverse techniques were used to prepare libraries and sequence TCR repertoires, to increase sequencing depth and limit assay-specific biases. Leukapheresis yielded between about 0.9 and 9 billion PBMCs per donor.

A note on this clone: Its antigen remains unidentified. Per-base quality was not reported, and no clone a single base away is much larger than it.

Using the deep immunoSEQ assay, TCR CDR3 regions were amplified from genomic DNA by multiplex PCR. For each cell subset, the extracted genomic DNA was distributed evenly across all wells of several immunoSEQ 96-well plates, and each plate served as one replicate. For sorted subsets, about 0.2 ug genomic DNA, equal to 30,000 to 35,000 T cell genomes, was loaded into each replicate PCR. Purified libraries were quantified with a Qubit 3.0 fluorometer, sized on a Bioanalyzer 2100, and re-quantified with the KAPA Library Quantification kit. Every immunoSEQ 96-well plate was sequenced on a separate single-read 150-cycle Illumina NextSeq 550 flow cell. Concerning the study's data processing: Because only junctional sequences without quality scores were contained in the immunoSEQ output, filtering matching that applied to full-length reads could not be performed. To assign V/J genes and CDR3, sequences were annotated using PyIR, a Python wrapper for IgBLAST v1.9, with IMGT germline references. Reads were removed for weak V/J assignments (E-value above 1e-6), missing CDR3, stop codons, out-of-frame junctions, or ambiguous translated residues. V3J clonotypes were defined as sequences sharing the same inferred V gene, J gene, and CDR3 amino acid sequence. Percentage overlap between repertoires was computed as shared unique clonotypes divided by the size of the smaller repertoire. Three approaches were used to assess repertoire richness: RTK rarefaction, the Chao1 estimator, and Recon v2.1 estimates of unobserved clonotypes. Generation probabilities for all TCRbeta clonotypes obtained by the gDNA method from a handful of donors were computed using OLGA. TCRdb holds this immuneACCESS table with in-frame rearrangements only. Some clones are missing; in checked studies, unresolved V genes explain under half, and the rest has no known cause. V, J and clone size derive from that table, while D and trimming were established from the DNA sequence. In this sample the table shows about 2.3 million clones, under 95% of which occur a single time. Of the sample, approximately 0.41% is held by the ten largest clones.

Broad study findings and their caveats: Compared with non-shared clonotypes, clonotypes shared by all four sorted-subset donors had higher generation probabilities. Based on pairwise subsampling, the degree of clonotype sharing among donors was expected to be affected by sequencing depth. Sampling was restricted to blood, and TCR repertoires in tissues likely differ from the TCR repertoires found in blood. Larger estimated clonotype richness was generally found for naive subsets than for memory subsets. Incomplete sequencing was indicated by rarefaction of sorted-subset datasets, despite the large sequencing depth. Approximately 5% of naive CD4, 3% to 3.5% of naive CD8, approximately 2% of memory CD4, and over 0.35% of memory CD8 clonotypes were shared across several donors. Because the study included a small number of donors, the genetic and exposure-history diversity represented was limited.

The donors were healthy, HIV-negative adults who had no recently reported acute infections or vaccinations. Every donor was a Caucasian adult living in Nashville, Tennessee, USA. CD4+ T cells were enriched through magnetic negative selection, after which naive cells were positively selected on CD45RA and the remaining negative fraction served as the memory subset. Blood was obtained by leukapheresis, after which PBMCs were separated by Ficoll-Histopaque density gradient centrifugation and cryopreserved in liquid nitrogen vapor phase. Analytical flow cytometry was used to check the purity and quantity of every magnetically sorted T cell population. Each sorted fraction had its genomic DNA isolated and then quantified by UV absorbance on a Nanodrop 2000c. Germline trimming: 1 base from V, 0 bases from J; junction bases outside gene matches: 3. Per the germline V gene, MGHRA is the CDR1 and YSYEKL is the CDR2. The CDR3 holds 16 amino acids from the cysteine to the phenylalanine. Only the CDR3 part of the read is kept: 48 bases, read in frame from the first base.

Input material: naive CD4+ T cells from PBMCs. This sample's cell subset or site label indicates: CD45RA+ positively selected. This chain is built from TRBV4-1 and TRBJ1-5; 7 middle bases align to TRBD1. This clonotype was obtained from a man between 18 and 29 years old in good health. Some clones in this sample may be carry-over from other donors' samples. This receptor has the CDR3 CASSQVGGYSNQPQHF. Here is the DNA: TGCGCCAGCAGCCAAGTAGGGGGCTATAGCAATCAGCCCCAGCATTTT.